The 8 T cell receptor beta chains given below trace back to one sample, sequenced in a study of OX40 agonist ivuxolimab in advanced cancers. The library came from the immunoSEQ multiplex PCR assay. Imported from immuneACCESS, the table was reduced by TCRdb to in-frame sequences with V and J called. These copies leave out some clones; in studies compared against another copy, an unresolved V gene accounts for under half, and the cause of the remainder is not known. In all, the sample holds fewer than 45,000 clones, and about 83% of those were seen once. The ten largest clones represent about 40% of the sample. The sample consisted of CD4+ or CD8+ T cells sorted from blood, taken in a trial of the OX40 agonist ivuxolimab. The receptors derive from an adult with an advanced solid tumor such as melanoma, head and neck, liver or kidney cancer.

This chain links TRBV13 with TRBJ2-3; D is possibly TRBD1 or TRBD2 (5 bases each). The CDR3 covers 13 residues. The V gene lost 8 bases and the J gene lost 4 bases, with 13 bases spanning the gap. From germline, CDR1 is PRHDT and CDR2 FYEKMQ (reference sequence). CDR3 sequence: CASCPGRSDTQYF. In DNA, the CDR3 is TGTGCCAGCTGCCCGGGGCGGTCAGATACGCAGTATTTT. Full variable domain (remainder filled in from reference TRBV13 and TRBJ2-3): AAGVIQSPRHLIKEKRETATLKCYPIPRHDTVYWYQQGPGQDPQFLISFYEKMQSDKGSIPDRFSAQQFSDYHSELNMSSLELGDSALYFCASCPGRSDTQYFGPGTRLTVL.

The V and J genes are TRBV11-3 and TRBJ2-3; D uncertain. V gave up 5 bases and J gave up 3 bases, with 9 bases separating them. The CDR3 spans 13 residues. Germline values: CDR1 SGHNT, CDR2 YENEEA. The CDR3 region has the DNA TGTGCCAGCAGCCAACCGAGTACAGATACGCAGTATTTT. Protein: CASSQPSTDTQYF.

The V call is TRBV5-1, the J call TRBJ1-2, with 8 bases identical to TRBD1. This CDR3 contains 13 residues. Per germline, CDR1 SGHRS and CDR2 YFSETQ. V was pared by 0 bases and J by 13 bases, with 8 bases of the junction left unmatched. The CDR3 here is CASSLGTGPSVTF. The CDR3 DNA reads as TGCGCCAGCAGCTTGGGGACAGGGCCTTCGGTCACCTTC.

This clone was observed a single time. The CDR3 loop is CASSRENTIYF. In nucleotides, the CDR3 is TGTGCCAGCAGCCGCGAAAACACCATATATTTT. The chain has TRBV13 and TRBJ1-3; D is unresolved. The CDR3 totals 11 residues. Germline loops: CDR1 PRHDT, CDR2 FYEKMQ (reference sequence). V was trimmed by 5 bases and J by 6 bases, leaving 5 bases between them. Using reference TRBV13 and TRBJ1-3 for the parts outside the CDR3, the full variable domain is AAGVIQSPRHLIKEKRETATLKCYPIPRHDTVYWYQQGPGQDPQFLISFYEKMQSDKGSIPDRFSAQQFSDYHSELNMSSLELGDSALYFCASSRENTIYFGEGSWLTVV.

This rearrangement joins TRBV6-1 to TRBJ1-2, with TRBD1 matching over 10 bases. CDR1 is MNHNS and CDR2 is SASEGT in the germline V gene. Germline trimming cut 4 bases from V and 8 bases from J; bases unmatched to any gene: 4. The CDR3 is 13 residues long. CDR3 in DNA: TGTGCCAGCAGTGGACAGGGGGCGCGAGGCTACACCTTC. This translates into CASSGQGARGYTF.

The chain links TRBV7-8 to TRBJ2-6, with a weak D call TRBD1 (6 bases). The CDR3 consists of 17 residues. CDR1 and CDR2 (germline): SGHVS, FQNEAQ. V lost 5 bases to trimming and J lost 5 bases, with 19 bases between them. The DNA of the CDR3 is TGTGCCAGCAGCAGGGACAACCCACAAAGTCGGGCCAACGTCCTGACTTTC. This translates into CASSRDNPQSRANVLTF.

J is TRBJ2-7 and V is TRBV11-3; D tentatively fits TRBD1 or TRBD2 (5 bases each). Trimming stripped 6 bases from V and 3 bases from J, with 21 bases between. The CDR3 consists of 16 residues. Germline lookup yields CDR1 SGHNT and CDR2 YENEEA. The DNA of the CDR3 is TGTGCCAGCAGGCTGTCGGGGCCCCGGCTGGGCTACGAGCAGTACTTC. Its translation: CASRLSGPRLGYEQYF.

V gene TRBV5-1 combines with J gene TRBJ2-7, with TRBD2 matching 7 bases. J lost 2 bases, V lost 4 bases, and 6 bases had no gene match. The V gene's germline CDR1 is SGHRS and CDR2 YFSETQ. The CDR3 totals 14 residues. CDR3 DNA sequence: TGCGCCAGCAGCGTGACCGGGACTACCTACGAGCAGTACTTC. Encoded protein: CASSVTGTTYEQYF.